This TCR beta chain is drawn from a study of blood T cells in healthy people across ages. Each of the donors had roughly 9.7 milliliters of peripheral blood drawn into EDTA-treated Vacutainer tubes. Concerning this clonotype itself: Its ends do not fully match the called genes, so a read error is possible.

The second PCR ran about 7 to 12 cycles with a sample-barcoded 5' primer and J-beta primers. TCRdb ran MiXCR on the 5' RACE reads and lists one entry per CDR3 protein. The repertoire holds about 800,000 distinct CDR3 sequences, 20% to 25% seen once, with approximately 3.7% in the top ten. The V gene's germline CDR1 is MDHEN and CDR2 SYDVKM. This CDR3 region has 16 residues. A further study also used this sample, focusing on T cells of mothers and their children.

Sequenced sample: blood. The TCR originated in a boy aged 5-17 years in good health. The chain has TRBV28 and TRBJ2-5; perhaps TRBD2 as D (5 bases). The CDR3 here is CASRLTAGGYEETQHF. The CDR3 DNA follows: TGTGCCAGCAGACTGACGGCGGGTGGTTATGAGGAGACCCAGCACTTC.